The source of this T cell receptor beta chain is a study of blood T cell repertoires in COVID-19. Whole-study context: Acute-phase and convalescent COVID-19 samples originated in the United States, Italy and Spain. PBMCs, B-cell-depleted T cells, or T cells were the source of the cDNA or gDNA that made up the material.

Authors' analysis steps: Estimation of nucleated cell counts was performed using reference gene primer amplification. TCRdb keeps only in-frame clones here, not all; method: immunoSEQ multiplex PCR. V and J calls and clone size are given by that table; D and trimming were obtained from the DNA. Of 270,000 or so clones in the sample, about 90% were seen once. Grouping used clinical history reported by participants in a survey and questionnaire. Germline trimming cut 3 bases from V and 1 base from J; bases unmatched to any gene: 2. CDR1 is SGHKS and CDR2 is YYEKEE in the germline V gene (reference sequence). The CDR3 covers 15 residues.

The clonotype comes from a woman aged 25 to 39 with acute COVID-19. V usage is TRBV5-5 and J usage is TRBJ1-4; 8 bases match TRBD1. Source material: PBMCs or T cells enriched from blood (not recorded which). Written as DNA, the CDR3 is TGTGCCAGCAGCTCCGGACAGGGAACTAATGAAAAACTGTTTTTT. It encodes CASSSGQGTNEKLFF.